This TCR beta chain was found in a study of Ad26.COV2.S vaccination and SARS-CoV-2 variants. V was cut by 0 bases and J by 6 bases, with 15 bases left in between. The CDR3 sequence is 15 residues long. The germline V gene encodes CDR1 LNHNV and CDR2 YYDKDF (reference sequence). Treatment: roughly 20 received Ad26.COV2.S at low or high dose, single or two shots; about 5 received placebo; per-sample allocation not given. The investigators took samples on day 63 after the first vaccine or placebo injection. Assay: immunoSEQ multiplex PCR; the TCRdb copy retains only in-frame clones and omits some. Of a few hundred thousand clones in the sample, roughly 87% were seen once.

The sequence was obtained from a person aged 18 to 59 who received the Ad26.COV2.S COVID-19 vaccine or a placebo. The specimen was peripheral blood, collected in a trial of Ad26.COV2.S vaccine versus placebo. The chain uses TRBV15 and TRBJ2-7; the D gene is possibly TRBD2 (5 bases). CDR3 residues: CATSRDRGSTAEQYF. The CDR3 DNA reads TGTGCCACCAGCAGAGATCGGGGTAGCACCGCCGAGCAGTACTTC. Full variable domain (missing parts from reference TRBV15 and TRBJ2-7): DAMVIQNPRYQVTQFGKPVTLSCSQTLNHNVMYWYQQKSSQAPKLLFHYYDKDFNNEADTPDNFQSRRPNTSFCFLDIRSPGLGDTAMYLCATSRDRGSTAEQYFGPGTRLTVT.